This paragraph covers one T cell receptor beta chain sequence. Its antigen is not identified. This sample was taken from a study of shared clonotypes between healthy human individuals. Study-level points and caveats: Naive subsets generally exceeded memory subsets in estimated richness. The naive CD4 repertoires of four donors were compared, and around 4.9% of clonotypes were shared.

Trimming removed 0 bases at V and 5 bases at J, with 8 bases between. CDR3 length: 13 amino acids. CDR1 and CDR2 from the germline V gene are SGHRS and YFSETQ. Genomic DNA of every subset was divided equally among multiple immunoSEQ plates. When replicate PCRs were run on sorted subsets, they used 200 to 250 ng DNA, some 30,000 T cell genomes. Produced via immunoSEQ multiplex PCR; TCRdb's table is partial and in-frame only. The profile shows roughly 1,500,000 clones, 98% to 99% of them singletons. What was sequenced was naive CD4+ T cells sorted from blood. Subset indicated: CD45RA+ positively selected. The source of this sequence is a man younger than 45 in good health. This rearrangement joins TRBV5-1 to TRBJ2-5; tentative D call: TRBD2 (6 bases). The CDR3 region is CASSLELAETQYF. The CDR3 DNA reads TGCGCCAGCAGCTTGGAGCTAGCGGAGACCCAGTACTTC.